The present T cell receptor (beta chain) was sequenced within a study of blood T cell repertoires in COVID-19 (dated by TCRdb to 2018 to 2020). About the study as a whole: Collaborator samples came from the United States, Italy and Spain and covered acute and convalescent phases of COVID-19. The samples were drawn from the first 160 participants of the ongoing ImmuneRACE study and from over 950 subjects provided by 6 global collaborators. HLA class I and class II types, where available, came from metadata supplied by the sample provider rather than from assay-based typing. The prospective study material was composed of cDNA or gDNA derived from T cells, B-cell-depleted T cells, or PBMCs. Sample metadata almost always included a de-identified subject ID, COVID-19 status, age in years and sex. Deeply sampled blood TCRbeta repertoires from subjects exposed to, actively infected with, or recovered from COVID-19 were included in the dataset. The repertoires were made available in a free public database intended to serve as a resource for research on the immune response to SARS-CoV-2. The research as a whole found: The amount of clinical and demographic metadata varied by source and participant and was provided uncurated.

CDR1 SNHLY and CDR2 FYNNEI are derived from the germline V gene. Deletion took 2 bases off V and 6 bases off J, with a span of 16 bases between the germline ends. The CDR3 holds 16 amino acids from the cysteine to the phenylalanine. The DNA shown is the 48-base CDR3, in frame from base 1. On this clone: Its antigen is still unknown. No base quality information exists; no much larger clone differs at one position.

Collaborating institutions collected whole blood in K2EDTA tubes following their own protocols. Collaborator samples were shipped for TCRbeta analysis as frozen whole blood, isolated PBMCs, or DNA extracted from either sample type. The immunoSEQ Assay, a bias-controlled multiplex PCR, was used to amplify TCRbeta CDR3 regions from genomic DNA. The paper's processing steps were these. The number of nucleated cells in each sample was estimated from the amplification of reference gene primers within the assay. To quantify the absolute abundance of each unique TCRbeta CDR3 rearrangement, sequence reads were collapsed and filtered. For each sample, productive Simpson clonality was calculated as the square root of Simpson's diversity index over productive rearrangements. What TCRdb holds here is the immuneACCESS table cut down to in-frame rearrangements. Part of the clones is not present; checked against another copy, under half of the missing clones reflect an unresolved V gene, and the others are unexplained. That table furnishes V, J and clone size, whereas the DNA furnished D and trimming. This sample gives around 120,000 clones in total; 70% to 80% of them show up just once. In total, the top ten clones hold about 20% of the sample.

The sequence derives from a man aged 70-80 years with active or convalescent COVID-19. The chain is encoded by TRBV2 joined to TRBJ2-2; tentative D gene TRBD1, with 5 bases matching. Sample: peripheral blood. At the DNA level, the sequence is TGTGCCAGCAGTGAACAGGGAAGCGCCACCCCCGGGGAGCTGTTTTTT. The resulting protein is CASSEQGSATPGELFF.